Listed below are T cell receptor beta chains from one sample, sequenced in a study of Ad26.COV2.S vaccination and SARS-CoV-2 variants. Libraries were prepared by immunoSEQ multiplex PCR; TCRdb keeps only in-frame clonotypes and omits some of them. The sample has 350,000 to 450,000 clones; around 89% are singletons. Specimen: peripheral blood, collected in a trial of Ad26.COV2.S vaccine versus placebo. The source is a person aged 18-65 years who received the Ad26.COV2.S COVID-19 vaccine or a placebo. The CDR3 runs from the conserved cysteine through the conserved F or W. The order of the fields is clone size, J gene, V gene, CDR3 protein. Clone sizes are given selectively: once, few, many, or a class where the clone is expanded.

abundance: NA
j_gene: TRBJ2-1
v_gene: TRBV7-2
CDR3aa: CASSISGRADNEQFF

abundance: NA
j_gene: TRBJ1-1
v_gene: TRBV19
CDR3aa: CASSHGGTGLTEAFF

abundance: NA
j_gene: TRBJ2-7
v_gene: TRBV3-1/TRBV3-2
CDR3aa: CASSQDLLAGFSYEQYF

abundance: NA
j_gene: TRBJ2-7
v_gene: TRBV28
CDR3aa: CASRGSGSYEQYF

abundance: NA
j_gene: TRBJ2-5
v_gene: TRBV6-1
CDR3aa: CASSEGSLVGGVETQYF

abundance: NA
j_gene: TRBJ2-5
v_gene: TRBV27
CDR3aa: CASSSPIAGKRGETQYF

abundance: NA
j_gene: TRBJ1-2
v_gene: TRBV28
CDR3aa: CASSGDRGSGYGYTF

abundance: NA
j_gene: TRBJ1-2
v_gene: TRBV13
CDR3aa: CASSLATGSNYGYTF

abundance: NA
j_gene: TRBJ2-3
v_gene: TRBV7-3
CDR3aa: CASSTVPGDTQYF

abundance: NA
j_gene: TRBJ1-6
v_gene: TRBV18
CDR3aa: CASSPQTTGNSPLHF

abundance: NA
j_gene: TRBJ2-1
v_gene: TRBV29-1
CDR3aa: CSVERDPNWGDEQFF

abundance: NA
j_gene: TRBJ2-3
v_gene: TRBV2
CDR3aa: CASRDSGSGADTQYF

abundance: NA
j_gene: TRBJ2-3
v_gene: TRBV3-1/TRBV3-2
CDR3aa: CASSPRGGTDTQYF

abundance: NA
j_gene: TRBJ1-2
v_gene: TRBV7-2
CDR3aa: CASSWDRGTNYGYTF

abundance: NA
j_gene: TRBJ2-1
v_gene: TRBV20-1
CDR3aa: CSAFYNEQFF

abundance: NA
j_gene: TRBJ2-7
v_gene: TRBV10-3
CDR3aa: CAISESELHQSSYEQYF

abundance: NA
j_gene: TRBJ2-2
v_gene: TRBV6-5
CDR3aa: CASSYSRGTNGELFF

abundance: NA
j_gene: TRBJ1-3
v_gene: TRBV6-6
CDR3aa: CASRDSFSGNTIYF

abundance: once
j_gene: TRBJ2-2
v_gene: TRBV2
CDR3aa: CASSEGWAGGPAGELFF

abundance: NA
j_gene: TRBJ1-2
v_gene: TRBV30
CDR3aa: CAWRRTGGVYGYTF

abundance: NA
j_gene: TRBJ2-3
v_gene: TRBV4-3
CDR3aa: CASSQDDSVTDTQYF

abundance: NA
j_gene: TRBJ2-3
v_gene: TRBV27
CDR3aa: CASTLGGLVTDTQYF

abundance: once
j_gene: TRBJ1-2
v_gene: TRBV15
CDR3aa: CATSTQGVGGYTF

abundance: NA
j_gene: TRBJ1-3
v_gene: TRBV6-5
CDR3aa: CASSYRGQGPGNTIYF

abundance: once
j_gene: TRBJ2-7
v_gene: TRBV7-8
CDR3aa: CASSLVDGNYEQYF

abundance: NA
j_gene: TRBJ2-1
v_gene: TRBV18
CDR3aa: CASSPPGGPLNEQFF

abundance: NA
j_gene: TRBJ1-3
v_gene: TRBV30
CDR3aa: CAWRGQGAWGNTIYF

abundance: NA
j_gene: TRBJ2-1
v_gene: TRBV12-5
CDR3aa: CASGLSGTRYEQFF

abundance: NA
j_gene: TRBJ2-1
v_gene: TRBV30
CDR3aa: CAWSALSLYNEQFF

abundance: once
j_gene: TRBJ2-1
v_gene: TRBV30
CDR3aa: CAWKEGDTANEQFF

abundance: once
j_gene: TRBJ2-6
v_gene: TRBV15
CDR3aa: CATSRGRQYGLSGANVLTF

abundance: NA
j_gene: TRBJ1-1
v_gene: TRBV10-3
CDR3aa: CAISPTGGLNTEAFF

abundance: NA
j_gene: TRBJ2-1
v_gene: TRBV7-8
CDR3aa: CASSLASSYNEQFF

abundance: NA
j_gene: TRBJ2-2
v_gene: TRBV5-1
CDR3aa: CASSLVGGLEGGELFF

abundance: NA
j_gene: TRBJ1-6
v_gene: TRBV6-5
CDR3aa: CATRTGESPLHF

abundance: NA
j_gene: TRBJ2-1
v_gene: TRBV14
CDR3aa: CASSRLAGLMDNEQFF

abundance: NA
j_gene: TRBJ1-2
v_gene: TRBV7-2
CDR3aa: CASSSLGWGDYGYTF

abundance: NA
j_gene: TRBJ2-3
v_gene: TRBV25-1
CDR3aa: CASAHPPPDTQYF

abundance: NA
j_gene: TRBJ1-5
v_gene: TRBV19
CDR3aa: CASSITAGGFNQPQHF

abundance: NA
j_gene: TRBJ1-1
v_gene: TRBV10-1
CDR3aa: CASSGAPLGEAFF

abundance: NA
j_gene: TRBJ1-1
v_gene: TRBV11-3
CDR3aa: CASSPGQGNTEAFF

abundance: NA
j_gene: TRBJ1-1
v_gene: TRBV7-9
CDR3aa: CASSPQLGNTEAFF

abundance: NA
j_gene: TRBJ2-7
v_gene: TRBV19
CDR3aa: CASTSGRIHEQYF

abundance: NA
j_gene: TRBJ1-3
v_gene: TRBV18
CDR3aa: CASSPPARASSGNTIYF

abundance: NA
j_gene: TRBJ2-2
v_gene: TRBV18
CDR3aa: CASSPTGSDGGELFF

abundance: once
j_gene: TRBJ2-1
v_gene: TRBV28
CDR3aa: CASIDNDRVWRTSYNEQFF

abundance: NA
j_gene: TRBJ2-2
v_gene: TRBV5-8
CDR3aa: CASSLGGVNTGELFF

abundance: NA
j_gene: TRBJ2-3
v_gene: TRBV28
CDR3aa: CASSLSLTDTQYF

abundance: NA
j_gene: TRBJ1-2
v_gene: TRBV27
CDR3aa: CASSLSYGDSIYGYTF

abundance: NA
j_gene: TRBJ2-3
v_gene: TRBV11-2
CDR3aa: CASSNIGYSAGGRTDTQYF

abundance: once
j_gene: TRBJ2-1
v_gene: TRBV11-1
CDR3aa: CASSRRTGGALNEQFF